These 3 T cell receptor beta chains share one sample of origin, sequenced in a study of identical twins. MiXCR, applied by TCRdb to the 5' RACE reads, yields one record per CDR3 protein. The sample lists about 430,000 distinct CDR3 sequences, under 20% seen once, with more than 10% in the top ten. Sequencing was performed on naive T cells sorted from blood. These receptors were obtained from a man in his fifties or sixties in good health.

This chain joins TRBV4-2 and TRBJ2-1; 9 nucleotides agree with TRBD2. V gave up 6 bases and J gave up 1 base; unmatched junction bases: 4. This CDR3 region has 15 residues. Germline V gives CDR1 LGHNA, CDR2 YNFKEQ. The CDR3 nucleotides are TGTGCCAGCAGTTCTAGCGGGACATCCTACAATGAGCAGTTCTTC. Translated: CASSSSGTSYNEQFF.

This clonotype was detected only a few times. This chain joins TRBV30 and TRBJ1-6, with 7 positions matching TRBD1. CDR1 is GTSNPN and CDR2 is SVGIG in the germline V gene (reference sequence). CDR3 size: 14 residues. The junction had 5 bases not matched to a gene; V was cut back by 2 bases and J by 7 bases. The CDR3 loop is CAWSWQGVNSPLHF. CDR3 sequence (DNA): TGTGCCTGGAGTTGGCAGGGGGTAAATTCACCCCTCCACTTT.

This clonotype was seen many times. The rearrangement links TRBV20-1 to TRBJ2-1; 11 bases are shared with TRBD2. There are 15 residues in the CDR3. The V and J ends lost 2 bases and 7 bases, in that order; junction bases with no gene match: 7. From germline, CDR1 is DFQATT and CDR2 SNEGSKA (reference sequence). CDR3 in DNA: TGCAGTGCTAGAAGCGGGACTAGCGGTAGGAATGAGCAGTTCTTC. Its protein product is CSARSGTSGRNEQFF.